The entry below gives a single TCR beta chain sequence along with its context. No antigen is known for it. The sample comes from a study of T cell responses to AZD1222 COVID-19 vaccine. TCRdb's copy holds only in-frame clones and misses some; the assay was immunoSEQ multiplex PCR. The profile shows roughly 150,000 clones, approximately 94% of them singletons. Trimming cost V 6 bases and J 0 bases; bases outside gene matches: 8. From germline, CDR1 is MNHEY and CDR2 SVGEGT. The CDR3 totals 16 residues. Study-wide results and limits: Seropositivity was recorded at baseline in only a handful of AZD1222 recipients. Clonal diversity may have been underestimated in mostly white British donors. Spike-specific TCR depth and breadth grew after two AZD1222 doses.

The chain is built from TRBV6-2 or TRBV6-3 and TRBJ1-2; TRBD1 aligns across 9 bases. Sequenced here: peripheral blood, sampled on day 0 of AZD1222 vaccination. The clonotype originates from an adult in good health. CDR3 in amino acids: CASSGRTGEANYGYTF. CDR3 coding DNA: TGTGCCAGCAGCGGCAGGACAGGGGAGGCTAACTATGGCTACACCTTC.